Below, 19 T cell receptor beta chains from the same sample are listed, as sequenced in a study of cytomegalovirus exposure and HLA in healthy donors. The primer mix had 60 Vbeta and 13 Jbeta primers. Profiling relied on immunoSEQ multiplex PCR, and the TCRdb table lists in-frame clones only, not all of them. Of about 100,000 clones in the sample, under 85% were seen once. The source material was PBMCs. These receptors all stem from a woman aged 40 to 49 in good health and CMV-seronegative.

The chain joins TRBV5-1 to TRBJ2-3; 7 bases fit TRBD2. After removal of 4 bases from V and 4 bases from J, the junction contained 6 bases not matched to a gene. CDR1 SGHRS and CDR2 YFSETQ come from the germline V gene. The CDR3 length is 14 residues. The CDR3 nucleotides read TGCGCCAGCAGCGCCGGACTAGGCGCAGATACGCAGTATTTT. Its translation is CASSAGLGADTQYF. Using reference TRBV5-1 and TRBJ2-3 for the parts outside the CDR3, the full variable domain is KAGVTQTPRYLIKTRGQQVTLSCSPISGHRSVSWYQQTPGQGLQFLFEYFSETQRNKGNFPGRFSGRQFSNSRSEMNVSTLELGDSALYLCASSAGLGADTQYFGPGTRLTVL.

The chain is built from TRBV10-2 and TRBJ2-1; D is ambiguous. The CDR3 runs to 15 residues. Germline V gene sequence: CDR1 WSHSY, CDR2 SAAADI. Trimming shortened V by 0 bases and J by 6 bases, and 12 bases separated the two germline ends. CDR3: CASSESNPGVNEQFF. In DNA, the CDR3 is TGCGCCAGCAGTGAGTCGAATCCAGGCGTCAATGAGCAGTTCTTC.

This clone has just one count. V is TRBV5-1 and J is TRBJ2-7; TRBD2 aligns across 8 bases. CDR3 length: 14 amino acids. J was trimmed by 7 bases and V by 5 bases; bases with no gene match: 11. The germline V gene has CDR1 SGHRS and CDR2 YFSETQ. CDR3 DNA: TGCGCCAGCAGGGAAGCGGGGGCGGTGGGTGAGCAGTACTTC. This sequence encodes CASREAGAVGEQYF.

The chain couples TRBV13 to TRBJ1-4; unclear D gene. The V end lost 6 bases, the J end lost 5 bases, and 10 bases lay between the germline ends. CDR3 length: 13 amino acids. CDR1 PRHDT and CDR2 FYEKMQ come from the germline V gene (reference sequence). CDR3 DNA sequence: TGTGCCAGCAGTCCCAGAATGAATGAAAAACTGTTTTTT. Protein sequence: CASSPRMNEKLFF.

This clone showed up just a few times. CDR3 nucleotides: TGTGCCAGCGCCCTAGCCGCGGGAAACACCATATATTTT. This gives the protein CASALAAGNTIYF. The gene calls are TRBV6-5 and TRBJ1-3; no firm D call. Germline CDR1 MNHEY, CDR2 SVGAGI. Trimming took off 8 bases at V and 4 bases at J, with 12 bases between the two ends. The CDR3 consists of 13 residues.

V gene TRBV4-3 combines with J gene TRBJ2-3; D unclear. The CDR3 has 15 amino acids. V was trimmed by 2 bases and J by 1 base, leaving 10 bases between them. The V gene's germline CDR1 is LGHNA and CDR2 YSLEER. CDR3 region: CASSQIVSGTDTQYF. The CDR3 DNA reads TGCGCCAGCAGCCAAATAGTTTCTGGCACAGATACGCAGTATTTT.

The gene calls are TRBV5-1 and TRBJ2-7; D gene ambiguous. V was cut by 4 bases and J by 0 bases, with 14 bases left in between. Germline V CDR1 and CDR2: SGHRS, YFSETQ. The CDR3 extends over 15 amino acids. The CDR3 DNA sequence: TGCGCCAGCAGCCCCCTGCCCAGCGCCTCCTACGAGCAGTACTTC. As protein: CASSPLPSASYEQYF.

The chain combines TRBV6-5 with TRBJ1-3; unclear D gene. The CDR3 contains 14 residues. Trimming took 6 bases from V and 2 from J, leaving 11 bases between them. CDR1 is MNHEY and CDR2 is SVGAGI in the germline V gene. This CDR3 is CASRTYRAGNTIYF. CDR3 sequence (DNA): TGTGCCAGCAGGACTTACCGAGCTGGAAACACCATATATTTT.

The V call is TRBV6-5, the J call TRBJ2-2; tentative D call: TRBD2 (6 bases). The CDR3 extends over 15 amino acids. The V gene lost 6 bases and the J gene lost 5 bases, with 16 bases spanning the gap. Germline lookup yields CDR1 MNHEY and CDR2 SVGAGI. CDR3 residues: CASSVLVAETGELFF. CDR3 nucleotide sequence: TGTGCCAGCAGCGTTTTGGTAGCGGAAACCGGGGAGCTGTTTTTT.

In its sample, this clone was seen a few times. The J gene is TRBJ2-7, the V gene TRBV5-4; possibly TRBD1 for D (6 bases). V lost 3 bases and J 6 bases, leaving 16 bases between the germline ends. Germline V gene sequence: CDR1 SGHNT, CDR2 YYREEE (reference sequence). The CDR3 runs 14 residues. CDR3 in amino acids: CASSYKQGSGEQYF. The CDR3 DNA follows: TGTGCCAGCAGCTACAAACAGGGATCGGGCGAGCAGTACTTC.

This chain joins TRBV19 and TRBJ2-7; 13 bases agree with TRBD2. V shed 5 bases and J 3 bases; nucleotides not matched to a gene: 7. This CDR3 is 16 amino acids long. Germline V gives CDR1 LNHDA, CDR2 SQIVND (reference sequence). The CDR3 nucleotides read TGTGCCAGTAGTCCGGAAGGACTAGCGGGAGTCTACGAGCAGTACTTC. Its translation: CASSPEGLAGVYEQYF.

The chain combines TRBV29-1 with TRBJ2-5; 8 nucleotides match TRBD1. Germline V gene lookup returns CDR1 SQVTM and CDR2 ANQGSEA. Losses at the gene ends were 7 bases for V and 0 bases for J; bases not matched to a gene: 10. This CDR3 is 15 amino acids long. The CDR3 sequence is CSAGQGNWYQETQYF. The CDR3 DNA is TGCAGCGCTGGACAGGGAAATTGGTACCAAGAGACCCAGTACTTC.

CDR3 residues: CASSLDRVGGETQYF. The CDR3 nucleotides read TGTGCCAGCAGCTTAGATCGGGTTGGTGGGGAGACCCAGTACTTC. The chain couples TRBV7-8 to TRBJ2-5; D remains unclear. Germline CDR1 is SGHVS and CDR2 is FQNEAQ. The V gene lost 1 base and the J gene lost 5 bases, with 14 bases spanning the gap. This CDR3 has 15 amino acids.

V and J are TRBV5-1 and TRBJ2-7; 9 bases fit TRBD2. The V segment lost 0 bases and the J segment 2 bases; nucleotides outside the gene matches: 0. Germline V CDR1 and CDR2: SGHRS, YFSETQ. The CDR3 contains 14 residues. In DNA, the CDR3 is TGCGCCAGCAGCTTGGTAGCGGGGGCCTACGAGCAGTACTTC. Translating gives CASSLVAGAYEQYF.

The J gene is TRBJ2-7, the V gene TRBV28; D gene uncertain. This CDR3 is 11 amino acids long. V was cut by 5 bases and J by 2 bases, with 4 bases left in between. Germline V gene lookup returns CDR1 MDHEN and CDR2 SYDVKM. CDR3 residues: CASSLAYEQYF. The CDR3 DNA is TGTGCCAGCAGTCTCGCCTACGAGCAGTACTTC.

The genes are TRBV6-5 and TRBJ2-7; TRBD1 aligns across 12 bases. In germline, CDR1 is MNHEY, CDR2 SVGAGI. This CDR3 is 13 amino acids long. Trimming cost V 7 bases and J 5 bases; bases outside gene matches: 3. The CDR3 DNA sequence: TGTGCCAGCAACCGGGACAGGGGGCACGAGCAGTACTTC. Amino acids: CASNRDRGHEQYF.

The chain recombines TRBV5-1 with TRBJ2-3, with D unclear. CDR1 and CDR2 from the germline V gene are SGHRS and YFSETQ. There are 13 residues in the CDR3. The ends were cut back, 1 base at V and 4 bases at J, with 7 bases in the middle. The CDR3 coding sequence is TGCGCCAGCAGCTTGCAGCGCCCAGATACGCAGTATTTT. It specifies CASSLQRPDTQYF.

CDR3 DNA sequence: TGTGCCAGCAGCTTAGGTGGGGGCCCCTATGGCTACACCTTC. Amino acid sequence: CASSLGGGPYGYTF. The V call is TRBV7-2, the J call TRBJ1-2, with D possibly TRBD1 on 6 matching bases. Germline CDR1 is SGHTA and CDR2 is FQGNSA. The CDR3 extends over 14 amino acids. The V gene lost 1 base and the J gene lost 4 bases, with 10 bases spanning the gap.

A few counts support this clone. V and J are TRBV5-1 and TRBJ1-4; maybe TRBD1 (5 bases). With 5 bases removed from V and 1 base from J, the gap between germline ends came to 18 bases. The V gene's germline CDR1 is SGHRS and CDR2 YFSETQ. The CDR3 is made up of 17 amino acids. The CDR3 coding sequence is TGCGCCAGCAGACGGGCCCAGGGTGGGGTAACTAATGAAAAACTGTTTTTT. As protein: CASRRAQGGVTNEKLFF.